Listed here are 9 T cell receptor beta chains from one sample, sequenced in a study of blood T cell repertoires in COVID-19. The protocol was immunoSEQ multiplex PCR, while the TCRdb copy is restricted to in-frame clones and leaves out a portion. Found here are 200,000 to 250,000 clones, around 82% of them singletons; the top ten hold less than 7%. Sequencing was carried out using peripheral blood. Source of these receptors: a woman in her 70s with acute or convalescent COVID-19.

This chain joins TRBV6-5 and TRBJ1-1; weak D call: TRBD1 (6 bases). Between the trimmed V and J ends, which lost 6 bases and 1 base, there was a span of 9 bases. This CDR3 comprises 13 residues. CDR1 and CDR2 (germline): MNHEY, SVGAGI. The CDR3 loop is CASRMTGNTEAFF. In DNA, the CDR3 is TGTGCCAGCAGGATGACAGGGAACACTGAAGCTTTCTTT.

This clone was seen a few times. The gene calls are TRBV19 and TRBJ1-1; D possibly corresponds to TRBD1 (6 bases). Between the trimmed V and J ends, which lost 7 bases and 3 bases, there was a span of 36 bases. The CDR3 runs to 21 residues. Germline V CDR1 and CDR2: LNHDA, SQIVND (reference sequence). The CDR3 loop is CASTGVGGAGDDRLFDTEAFF. The CDR3 nucleotides are TGTGCCAGTACCGGAGTTGGGGGCGCTGGGGACGATCGATTGTTTGACACTGAAGCTTTCTTT.

The CDR3: CASSRSGPYEQYF. The CDR3 coding sequence is TGTGCCAGCAGCCGTAGCGGGCCCTACGAGCAGTACTTC. The chain carries TRBV3-1 (or the pseudogene TRBV3-2) and TRBJ2-7; the match to TRBD2 covers 7 bases. V was pared by 4 bases and J by 2 bases, with 2 bases of the junction left unmatched. The CDR3 contains 13 residues. Germline V gene data show CDR1 as LGHDT and CDR2 as YNNKEL (reference sequence).

The rearrangement joins TRBV20-1 to TRBJ1-2, with a weak D call TRBD1 (6 bases). Looked up from germline, CDR1 is DFQATT and CDR2 is SNEGSKA (reference sequence). Trimming took off 3 bases at V and 2 bases at J, with 13 bases between the two ends. This CDR3 region has 14 residues. The DNA for the CDR3 is TGCAGTGCTAGTCGGGACAATCTGAACTATGGCTACACCTTC. Protein: CSASRDNLNYGYTF.

This chain joins TRBV28 and TRBJ2-7; perhaps TRBD1 as D (5 bases). The germline V gene has CDR1 MDHEN and CDR2 SYDVKM. The V and J ends lost 10 bases and 2 bases respectively, with 15 bases between them. The CDR3 spans 13 residues. The DNA of the CDR3 is TGTGCCACCCTTTCGACAGTTCCCTACGAGCAGTACTTC. Protein: CATLSTVPYEQYF.

The chain combines TRBV6-2 or TRBV6-3 with TRBJ2-1; TRBD2 is a possible D gene (6 bases). Trimming took off 2 bases at V and 0 bases at J, with 8 bases between the two ends. The germline V gene has CDR1 MNHEY and CDR2 SVGEGT. This CDR3 is 15 amino acids long. The chain's CDR3 is CASSYLASSYNEQFF. The CDR3 DNA follows: TGTGCCAGCAGTTACCTAGCGAGCTCCTACAATGAGCAGTTCTTC.

The V and J genes are TRBV6-5 and TRBJ2-7; TRBD2 aligns across 12 bases. The V and J ends lost 5 bases and 3 bases, in that order; junction bases with no gene match: 5. Germline V gene sequence: CDR1 MNHEY, CDR2 SVGAGI. This CDR3 has 15 residues. The CDR3 sequence: CASSRPTSGSYEQYF. The CDR3 DNA reads as TGTGCCAGCAGTCGCCCGACTAGCGGGAGCTACGAGCAGTACTTC.

The gene calls are TRBV5-4 and TRBJ2-7; weak D call: TRBD2 (6 bases). CDR1 and CDR2 (germline): SGHNT, YYREEE (reference sequence). The CDR3 consists of 15 residues. V lost 3 bases, J lost 2 bases, and 15 bases lay in between. The DNA for the CDR3 is TGTGCCAGCAGCTCCTATGGCGGGACGGCCTACGAGCAGTACTTC. It specifies CASSSYGGTAYEQYF.

The rearrangement links TRBV16 to TRBJ1-4; TRBD1 is a possible D gene (5 bases). This CDR3 region has 16 residues. CDR1 is KGHSY and CDR2 is FQNENV in the germline V gene. The V end lost 4 bases, the J end lost 5 bases, and 17 bases lay between the germline ends. Here the CDR3 reads CASSPEKGWWNEKLFF. The CDR3 DNA is TGTGCCAGCAGCCCTGAGAAGGGGTGGTGGAATGAAAAACTGTTTTTT.